The present entry profiles one T cell receptor beta chain with its context. Donors were grouped by their self-reported clinical history. Measured with immunoSEQ multiplex PCR; TCRdb has only the in-frame clones, and not every one. Seen here are about 310,000 clones, about 88% observed once, and the top ten hold 9.5%. The source of the sample is a study of blood T cell repertoires in COVID-19. Study in general: Donors in the United States, Italy and Spain gave samples during acute or convalescent COVID-19. T cells, B-cell-depleted T cells, or PBMCs provided the cDNA or gDNA that served as material.

The sequence was collected from a woman in her forties who had recovered from COVID-19. The specimen was PBMCs or T cells enriched from blood (not recorded which).

The DNA for the CDR3 is TGCGCCAGCAGCTTGGACGGTAGTACCGGGGAGCTGTTTTTT. This sequence encodes CASSLDGSTGELFF. The genes are TRBV5-1 and TRBJ2-2; D is undetermined. V lost 0 bases to trimming and J lost 5 bases, with 8 bases between them. This CDR3 is built from 14 residues. Germline loops: CDR1 SGHRS, CDR2 YFSETQ.